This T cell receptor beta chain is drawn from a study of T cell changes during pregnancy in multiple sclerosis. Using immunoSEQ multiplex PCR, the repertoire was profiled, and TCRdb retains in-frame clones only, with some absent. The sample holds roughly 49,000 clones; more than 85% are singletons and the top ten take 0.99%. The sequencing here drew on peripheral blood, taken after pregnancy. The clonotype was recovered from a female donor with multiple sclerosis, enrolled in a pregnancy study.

The DNA for the CDR3 is TGTGCCAGCAGTTACTCGCTAGGGGGGGCCCAGTACTTC. Encoded protein: CASSYSLGGAQYF. The genes are TRBV6-5 and TRBJ2-5; possible D gene TRBD2, 7 bases. CDR3 size: 13 residues. Trimming pared 0 bases from V and 9 bases from J, leaving 11 bases between. The germline gives CDR1 MNHEY, CDR2 SVGAGI.